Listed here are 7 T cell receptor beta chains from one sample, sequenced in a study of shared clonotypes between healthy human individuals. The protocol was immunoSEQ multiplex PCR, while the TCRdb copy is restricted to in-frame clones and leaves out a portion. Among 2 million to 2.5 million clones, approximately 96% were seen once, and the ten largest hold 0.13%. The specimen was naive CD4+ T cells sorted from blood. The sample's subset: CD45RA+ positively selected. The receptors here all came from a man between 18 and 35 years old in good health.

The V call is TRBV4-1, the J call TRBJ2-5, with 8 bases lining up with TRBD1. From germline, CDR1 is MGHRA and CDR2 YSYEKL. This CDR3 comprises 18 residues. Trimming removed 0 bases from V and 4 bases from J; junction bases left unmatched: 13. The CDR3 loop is CASSQEFFPGGSGETQYF. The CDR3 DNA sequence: TGCGCCAGCAGCCAAGAATTTTTTCCAGGGGGCAGTGGAGAGACCCAGTACTTC.

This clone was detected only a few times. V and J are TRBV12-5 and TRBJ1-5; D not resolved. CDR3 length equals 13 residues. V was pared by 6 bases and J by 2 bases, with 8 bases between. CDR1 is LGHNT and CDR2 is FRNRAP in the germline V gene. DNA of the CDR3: TGTGCTAGTGGAGTCCCAGGCAATCAGCCCCAGCATTTT. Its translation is CASGVPGNQPQHF.

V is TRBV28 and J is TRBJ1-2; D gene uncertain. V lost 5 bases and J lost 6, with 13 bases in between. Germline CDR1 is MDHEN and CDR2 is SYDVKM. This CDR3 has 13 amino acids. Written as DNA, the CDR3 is TGTGCCAGCAGTGAAGGACCTAAGGATGGCTACACCTTC. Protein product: CASSEGPKDGYTF.

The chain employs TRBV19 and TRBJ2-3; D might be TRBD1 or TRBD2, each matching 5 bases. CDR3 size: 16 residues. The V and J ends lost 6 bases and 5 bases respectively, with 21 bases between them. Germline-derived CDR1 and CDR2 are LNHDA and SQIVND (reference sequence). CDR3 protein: CASRPTPGTVGDTQYF. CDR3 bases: TGTGCCAGTAGGCCAACCCCCGGGACCGTGGGAGATACGCAGTATTTT.

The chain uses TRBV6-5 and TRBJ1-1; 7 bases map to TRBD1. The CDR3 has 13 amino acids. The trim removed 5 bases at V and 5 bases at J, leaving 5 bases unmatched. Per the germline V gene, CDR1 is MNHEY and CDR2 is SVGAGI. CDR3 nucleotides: TGTGCCAGCAGTCGCAGGGGGTGGACTGAAGCTTTCTTT. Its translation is CASSRRGWTEAFF.

In DNA, the CDR3 is TGTGCCAGCAGCTTCAACTCAGGGGGCGAGCAGTACTTC. Translating gives CASSFNSGGEQYF. The chain employs TRBV7-2 and TRBJ2-7; 7 bases match TRBD1. The V gene end was trimmed by 3 bases and the J gene end by 6 bases; junction bases not matched to a gene: 5. The CDR3 length is 13 residues. Germline V gives CDR1 SGHTA, CDR2 FQGNSA. The whole variable domain, filled in from reference TRBV7-2 and TRBJ2-7, reads GAGVSQSPSNKVTEKGKDVELRCDPISGHTALYWYRQSLGQGLEFLIYFQGNSAPDKSGLPSDRFSAERTGGSVSTLTIQRTQQEDSAVYLCASSFNSGGEQYFGPGTRLTVT.

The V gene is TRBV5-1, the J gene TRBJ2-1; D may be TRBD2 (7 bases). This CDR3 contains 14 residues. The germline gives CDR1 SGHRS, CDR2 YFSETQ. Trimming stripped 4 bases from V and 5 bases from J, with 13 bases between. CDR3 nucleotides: TGCGCCAGCAGCGGGGGGGCCGACCACAATGAGCAGTTCTTC. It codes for CASSGGADHNEQFF.